This TCR beta chain was found in a study of T cells expressing NK-cell markers. TCRdb reworked the 5' RACE reads into one entry per CDR3 protein, no DNA. The listing contains about 260,000 distinct CDR3 sequences. Germline V gene lookup returns CDR1 SGHRS and CDR2 YFSETQ. CDR3 length: 14 amino acids. This chain joins TRBV5-1 and TRBJ2-3; there is no DNA to check the TCRdb D call of TRBD2. Specimen: blood T cells: a sorted CD56 or NKG2C T cell subset, CD4+ or CD8+ T cells, or bulk PBMC T cells (not recorded which). The receptor was derived from a woman between 18 and 69 years old in good health. The CDR3 spells CASRLSRDGDTQYF.